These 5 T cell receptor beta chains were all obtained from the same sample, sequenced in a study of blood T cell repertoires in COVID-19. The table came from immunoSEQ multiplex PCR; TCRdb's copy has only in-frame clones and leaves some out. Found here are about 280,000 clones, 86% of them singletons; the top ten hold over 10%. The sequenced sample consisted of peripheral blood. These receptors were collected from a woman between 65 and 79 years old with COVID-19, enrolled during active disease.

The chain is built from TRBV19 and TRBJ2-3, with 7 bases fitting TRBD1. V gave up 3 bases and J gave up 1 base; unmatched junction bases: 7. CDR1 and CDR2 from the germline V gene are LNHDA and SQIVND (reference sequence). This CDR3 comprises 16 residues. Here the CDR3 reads CASSILQGVGTDTQYF. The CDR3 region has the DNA TGTGCCAGTAGTATCCTCCAGGGGGTTGGCACAGATACGCAGTATTTT.

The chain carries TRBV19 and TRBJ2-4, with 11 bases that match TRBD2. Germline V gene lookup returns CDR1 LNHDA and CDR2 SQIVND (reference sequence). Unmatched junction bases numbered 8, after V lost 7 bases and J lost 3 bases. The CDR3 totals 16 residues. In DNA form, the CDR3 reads TGTGCCAGTAAAAATAGCGGGGGGGCCCACAAAAACATTCAGTACTTC. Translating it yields CASKNSGGAHKNIQYF.

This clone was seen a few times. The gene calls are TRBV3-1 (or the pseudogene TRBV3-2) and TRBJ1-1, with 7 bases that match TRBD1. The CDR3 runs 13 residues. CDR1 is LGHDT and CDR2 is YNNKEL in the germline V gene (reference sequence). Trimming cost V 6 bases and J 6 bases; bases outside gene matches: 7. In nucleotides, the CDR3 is TGTGCCAGCAGGGGTAACAGGGGCCCTGAAGCTTTCTTT. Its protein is CASRGNRGPEAFF.

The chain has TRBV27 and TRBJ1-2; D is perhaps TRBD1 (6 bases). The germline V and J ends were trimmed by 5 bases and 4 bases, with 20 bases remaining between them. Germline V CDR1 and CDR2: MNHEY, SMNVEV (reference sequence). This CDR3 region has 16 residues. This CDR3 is CASSRTVSGRAYGYTF. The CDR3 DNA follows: TGTGCCAGCAGTCGGACAGTCTCCGGACGGGCCTATGGCTACACCTTC.

DNA of the CDR3: TGTGCCAGCAGTGAAGCCCCGGCCGCCAGCGGTTACGAGCAGTACTTC. It codes for CASSEAPAASGYEQYF. This chain connects TRBV2 to TRBJ2-7, with TRBD2 as a possible D gene (5 bases). This CDR3 region has 16 residues. V lost 0 bases and J 4 bases, leaving 16 bases between the germline ends. The V gene's germline CDR1 is SNHLY and CDR2 FYNNEI.